This TCR beta chain was profiled in a study of cytomegalovirus exposure and HLA in healthy donors. The CDR3 loop spans 12 amino acids. Germline V gene data show CDR1 as GTSNPN and CDR2 as SVGIG (reference sequence). Trimming left V 7 bases short and J 0 bases short, with 9 bases between. The repertoire was sequenced with immunoSEQ multiplex PCR; TCRdb's copy has only in-frame clones and lacks some. Of about 160,000 clones in the sample, roughly 95% were seen once. The specimen sequenced was PBMCs. The V gene is TRBV30, the J gene TRBJ1-1, with D unclear. The source is a young woman in good health and CMV-seronegative. DNA for the CDR3: TGTGCCTCTTCACTGCTGAACACTGAAGCTTTCTTT. Protein: CASSLLNTEAFF.